The 24 T cell receptor beta chains below were found in one sample sequenced in a study of PD-1 blockade in classical Hodgkin lymphoma. Each and every patient relapsed after autologous stem cell transplantation, and patients got differing brentuximab vedotin exposure. Using immunoSEQ multiplex PCR, the repertoire was profiled, and TCRdb retains in-frame clones only, with some absent. The repertoire holds about 53,000 clones, with roughly 80% as singletons. Sequences were derived from peripheral blood mononuclear cells (PBMCs), sampled at baseline. These TCRs come from a human donor with classical Hodgkin lymphoma.

This clone was found a few times. This sequence joins TRBV7-9 and TRBJ2-4; possibly TRBD2 for D (6 bases). This CDR3 is 14 amino acids long. Trimming shortened V by 5 bases and J by 8 bases, and 16 bases separated the two germline ends. Germline lookup yields CDR1 SEHNR and CDR2 FQNEAQ (reference sequence). In DNA form, the CDR3 reads TGTGCCAGCAGCGCAGCCGGTGGGGGGTACATTCAGTACTTC. It specifies CASSAAGGGYIQYF.

This chain joins TRBV19 and TRBJ2-2; 9 bases map to TRBD2. The trim removed 1 base at V and 6 bases at J, leaving 6 bases unmatched. Germline V lookup: CDR1 LNHDA, CDR2 SQIVND (reference sequence). The CDR3 totals 16 residues. The CDR3 DNA sequence: TGTGCCAGTAGTATAGGCGGGACTAGCTTTCCCGGGGAGCTGTTTTTT. Translating it yields CASSIGGTSFPGELFF.

The rearrangement links TRBV9 to TRBJ1-5; 8 positions agree with TRBD1. The junction had 11 bases not matched to a gene; V was cut back by 4 bases and J by 11 bases. The CDR3 is 14 residues long. Germline V gives CDR1 SGDLS, CDR2 YYNGEE. CDR3 sequence (DNA): TGTGCCAGCAGCCGCGACAGGGGCTTCGGTTCCCAGCATTTT. Translated: CASSRDRGFGSQHF. The entire variable domain, with the rest obtained from reference TRBV9 and TRBJ1-5, is as follows: DSGVTQTPKHLITATGQRVTLRCSPRSGDLSVYWYQQSLDQGLQFLIQYYNGEERAKGNILERFSAQQFPDLHSELNLSSLELGDSALYFCASSRDRGFGSQHFGDGTRLSIL.

The CDR3 DNA reads as TGCAGCGCCCGGACTAGCGGGGGTGGGGGCTCCTACAATGAGCAGTTCTTC. This translates into CSARTSGGGGSYNEQFF. The chain couples TRBV29-1 to TRBJ2-1, with 13 bases fitting TRBD2. The trim removed 7 bases at V and 0 bases at J, leaving 9 bases unmatched. The CDR3 runs to 17 residues. Germline CDR1 SQVTM, CDR2 ANQGSEA.

In its sample, this clone was seen a few times. The chain links TRBV30 to TRBJ2-2, with D uncertain. The CDR3 is 10 amino acids. Per germline, CDR1 GTSNPN and CDR2 SVGIG (reference sequence). CDR3 DNA: TGTGCTTTCGATACCGGGGAGCTGTTTTTT. Translating gives CAFDTGELFF.

V gene TRBV16 combines with J gene TRBJ1-1; D not certain. Trimming removed 4 bases at V and 10 bases at J, with 16 bases between. There are 13 residues in the CDR3. In germline, CDR1 is KGHSY, CDR2 FQNENV. The CDR3: CASSPVGRTGAFF. As DNA, the CDR3 is TGTGCCAGCAGCCCGGTGGGAAGGACGGGAGCTTTCTTT.

The chain recombines TRBV5-1 with TRBJ2-7; D unresolved. This CDR3 has 11 amino acids. V lost 4 bases, J lost 3 bases, and 5 bases lay in between. CDR1 and CDR2 from the germline V gene are SGHRS and YFSETQ. For the CDR3, the DNA is TGCGCCAGCAGCCCTGGCTACGAGCAGTACTTC. It is translated as CASSPGYEQYF. Drawing the rest from reference TRBV5-1 and TRBJ2-7, the complete variable domain is KAGVTQTPRYLIKTRGQQVTLSCSPISGHRSVSWYQQTPGQGLQFLFEYFSETQRNKGNFPGRFSGRQFSNSRSEMNVSTLELGDSALYLCASSPGYEQYFGPGTRLTVT.

This chain joins TRBV7-2 and TRBJ1-2; D is unclear. The CDR3 is made up of 15 amino acids. Looked up from germline, CDR1 is SGHTA and CDR2 is FQGNSA. Trimming removed 2 bases from V and 8 bases from J, with 18 bases in between. CDR3 protein: CASSLRAQLSQGYTF. DNA for the CDR3: TGTGCCAGCAGCTTACGGGCTCAGCTATCTCAGGGCTACACCTTC.

CDR3 amino acids: CALSGVSTDTQYF. CDR3 bases: TGTGCCTTAAGCGGTGTAAGCACAGATACGCAGTATTTT. V usage is TRBV30 and J usage is TRBJ2-3, with a weak D call TRBD2 (5 bases). The V end was cut by 7 bases, the J end by 0 bases, with 11 bases between. Looked up from germline, CDR1 is GTSNPN and CDR2 is SVGIG (reference sequence). The CDR3 extends over 13 amino acids. The variable domain in full, with the rest retrieved from reference TRBV30 and TRBJ2-3, is SQTIHQWPATLVQPVGSPLSLECTVEGTSNPNLYWYRQAAGRGLQLLFYSVGIGQISSEVPQNLSASRPQDRQFILSSKKLLLSDSGFYLCALSGVSTDTQYFGPGTRLTVL.

The chain joins TRBV7-2 to TRBJ2-4; weak D call: TRBD2 (6 bases). There are 18 residues in the CDR3. Germline V gives CDR1 SGHTA, CDR2 FQGNSA. Trimming took off 5 bases at V and 0 bases at J, with 20 bases between the two ends. The CDR3 DNA follows: TGTGCCAGCAGCCCCGTGGGGGAGGTTGGGGTAGCCAAAAACATTCAGTACTTC. Translation gives CASSPVGEVGVAKNIQYF.

The rearrangement uses TRBV19 and TRBJ2-5; TRBD2 might be the D (5 bases). V lost 4 bases, J lost 5 bases, and 8 bases lay in between. Germline CDR1 LNHDA, CDR2 SQIVND (reference sequence). The CDR3 has 12 residues. This CDR3 reads CASSRPGETQYF. The CDR3 DNA reads as TGTGCCAGTAGTAGACCGGGGGAGACCCAGTACTTC.

This sequence joins TRBV19 and TRBJ1-1; 7 nucleotides line up with TRBD1. This CDR3 contains 14 residues. Germline loops: CDR1 LNHDA, CDR2 SQIVND (reference sequence). The ends lost 9 bases at V and 0 bases at J; junction bases unmatched: 7. The CDR3 DNA reads as TGTGCCAGCGGAACAGGGGCCATGAACACTGAAGCTTTCTTT. This codes for CASGTGAMNTEAFF.

The V and J genes are TRBV6-1 and TRBJ2-3, with 7 nucleotides matching TRBD2. V dropped 1 base and J dropped 1; count of bases not matched to a gene: 5. This CDR3 comprises 16 residues. CDR1 is MNHNS, CDR2 SASEGT, per germline. The CDR3 DNA is TGTGCCAGCAGTGAAGTCGGGCTAGCGGGCACAGATACGCAGTATTTT. Protein: CASSEVGLAGTDTQYF.

CDR3 DNA sequence: TGTGCCACCAAGGGGGGGACAGGGACGGCTAATTCACCCCTCCACTTT. Amino acids: CATKGGTGTANSPLHF. This rearrangement joins TRBV28 to TRBJ1-6, with 9 bases fitting TRBD1. CDR1 and CDR2 from the germline V gene are MDHEN and SYDVKM. V lost 10 bases to trimming and J lost 6 bases; unmatched junction nucleotides: 13. This CDR3 has 16 amino acids.

This chain uses TRBV4-3 with TRBJ1-5; no definite D call. Between the trimmed V and J ends, which lost 0 bases and 4 bases, there was a span of 19 bases. This CDR3 has 18 residues. Germline loops: CDR1 LGHNA, CDR2 YSLEER. The chain's CDR3 is CASSQDVSTAGWNQPQHF. DNA of the CDR3: TGCGCCAGCAGCCAAGATGTCTCCACCGCTGGTTGGAATCAGCCCCAGCATTTT.

The chain uses TRBV7-6 and TRBJ1-6, with D hard to call. Germline-derived CDR1 and CDR2 are SGHVS and FNYEAQ. The V end was cut by 4 bases, the J end by 8 bases, with 6 bases between. The CDR3 covers 12 residues. As DNA, the CDR3 is TGTGCCAGCAGCTCTCTTGATTCACCCCTCCACTTT. Translation: CASSSLDSPLHF.

CDR3 DNA: TGTGCCATCAGTGATAACACTGAAGCTTTCTTT. Protein product: CAISDNTEAFF. This chain uses TRBV10-3 with TRBJ1-1, with D unclear. In germline, CDR1 is ENHRY, CDR2 SYGVKD. The CDR3 totals 11 residues. V shed 3 bases and J shed 2 bases, with 1 base lying between them.

This sequence joins TRBV29-1 and TRBJ2-1; tentatively, D is TRBD2 (5 bases). Germline V gene data show CDR1 as SQVTM and CDR2 as ANQGSEA. Trimming took 5 bases from V and 4 from J, leaving 18 bases between them. This CDR3 spans 15 amino acids. CDR3 loop: CSVPTGSDPYNEQFF. The CDR3 nucleotides read TGCAGCGTTCCGACGGGTAGCGATCCTTACAATGAGCAGTTCTTC.

This chain links TRBV11-3 with TRBJ1-1; perhaps TRBD1 as D (5 bases). This CDR3 has 14 residues. Germline assignment: CDR1 SGHNT and CDR2 YENEEA. The V and J ends lost 1 base and 1 base respectively, with 7 bases between them. CDR3 loop: CASSLARGNTEAFF. For the CDR3, the DNA is TGTGCCAGCAGCTTAGCAAGGGGGAACACTGAAGCTTTCTTT.

J is TRBJ2-3 and V is TRBV30; 9 nucleotides line up with TRBD1. The germline V gene has CDR1 GTSNPN and CDR2 SVGIG (reference sequence). The CDR3 contains 13 residues. With 3 bases clipped from V and 5 bases from J, the junction kept 3 bases outside the gene matches. In DNA form, the CDR3 reads TGTGCCTGGAGACAGGGGGCTGTAGATACGCAGTATTTT. Encoded protein: CAWRQGAVDTQYF.

This chain connects TRBV25-1 to TRBJ1-1; D unresolved. V was pared by 6 bases and J by 8 bases, with 22 bases between. The CDR3 spans 15 residues. Looked up from germline, CDR1 is MGHDK and CDR2 is SYGVNS. CDR3 DNA sequence: TGTGCCAGCAGGCCCACTAGCCGGTCATTCGGAGAAGCTTTCTTT. Translated, it gives CASRPTSRSFGEAFF.

The CDR3 coding sequence is TGTGCCATCAGTGAGTCTAGCGGGAGCTTTGCTAGCACAGATACGCAGTATTTT. It encodes CAISESSGSFASTDTQYF. This chain joins TRBV10-3 and TRBJ2-3, with 9 bases identical to TRBD2. In germline, CDR1 is ENHRY, CDR2 SYGVKD. After removal of 0 bases from V and 0 bases from J, the junction contained 7 bases not matched to a gene. This CDR3 is built from 18 residues.

The chain couples TRBV6-1 to TRBJ2-1; D call uncertain. The V and J ends lost 3 bases and 5 bases respectively, with 20 bases between them. Germline lookup yields CDR1 MNHNS and CDR2 SASEGT. This CDR3 has 17 amino acids. The CDR3 DNA follows: TGTGCCAGCAGTGAGTTGTCAGTCTTGCAGTCTGACAATGAGCAGTTCTTC. It translates to CASSELSVLQSDNEQFF.

The chain has TRBV5-4 and TRBJ2-1; a weak D match, TRBD2 (5 bases). Germline V gene lookup returns CDR1 SGHNT and CDR2 YYREEE (reference sequence). This CDR3 comprises 15 residues. The germline V and J ends were trimmed by 0 bases and 1 base, with 8 bases remaining between them. The CDR3 reads CASSLGTQSYNEQFF. DNA for the CDR3: TGTGCCAGCAGCTTGGGGACTCAGTCCTACAATGAGCAGTTCTTC.